This entry lists 23 T cell receptor beta chains sequenced from one sample in a study of Ad26.COV2.S vaccination and SARS-CoV-2 variants. Treatment meaning: over 15 received Ad26.COV2.S at low or high dose, single or two shots; about 5 received placebo; per-sample allocation not given. Samples analyzed were those drawn on day 63 after the first vaccine or placebo injection. Using immunoSEQ multiplex PCR, the repertoire was profiled, and TCRdb retains in-frame clones only, with some absent. Seen here are about 320,000 clones, around four fifths observed once, and the top ten hold approximately 2%. The input for sequencing was peripheral blood, taken in a trial of Ad26.COV2.S vaccine versus placebo. The origin of the receptors is a person between 18 and 60 years old who received the Ad26.COV2.S COVID-19 vaccine or a placebo.

The chain employs TRBV24-1 and TRBJ1-1; D is possibly TRBD1 (5 bases). The CDR3 is 15 amino acids. The germline V gene has CDR1 KGHDR and CDR2 SFDVKD. Trimming shortened V by 2 bases and J by 5 bases, and 14 bases separated the two germline ends. The CDR3 protein is CATSDSRVGGTEAFF. DNA of the CDR3: TGTGCCACCAGTGATTCCAGAGTGGGGGGGACTGAAGCTTTCTTT.

About this clone: This specimen includes other DNA sequences encoding the same CDR3. J is TRBJ2-7 and V is TRBV27; TRBD1 matches at 9 bases. Trimming removed 5 bases from V and 1 base from J; junction bases left unmatched: 6. CDR3 length: 15 amino acids. CDR1 MNHEY and CDR2 SMNVEV come from the germline V gene (reference sequence). CDR3 region: CASSPPGQGSYEQYF. As DNA, the CDR3 is TGTGCCAGCAGTCCCCCGGGACAGGGATCCTACGAGCAGTACTTC.

V gene TRBV5-1 combines with J gene TRBJ2-7; TRBD2 matches at 14 bases. Looked up from germline, CDR1 is SGHRS and CDR2 is YFSETQ. V was pared by 4 bases and J by 3 bases, with 6 bases of the junction left unmatched. This CDR3 region has 16 residues. CDR3 DNA: TGCGCCAGCAGCCCAGGACTAGCGGGGGGTATCTACGAGCAGTACTTC. Residues: CASSPGLAGGIYEQYF.

This chain joins TRBV4-1 and TRBJ2-3; D is unclear. This CDR3 has 16 amino acids. V lost 6 bases and J lost 0, with 16 bases in between. CDR1 and CDR2 (germline): MGHRA, YSYEKL. CDR3 residues: CASRVRQRTSTDTQYF. CDR3 sequence (DNA): TGCGCCAGCAGAGTCCGGCAGAGAACTAGCACAGATACGCAGTATTTT.

The CDR3 region has the DNA TGTGCCAGCAGTGAACACCAGAACACCGGGGAGCTGTTTTTT. Translating it yields CASSEHQNTGELFF. The chain employs TRBV6-1 and TRBJ2-2; D ambiguous. With 2 bases removed from V and 1 base from J, the gap between germline ends came to 5 bases. The CDR3 is made up of 14 amino acids. Germline values: CDR1 MNHNS, CDR2 SASEGT.

In the case of this clone: This specimen includes other DNA sequences encoding the same CDR3. The V gene is TRBV6-4, the J gene TRBJ1-1; D is undetermined. The CDR3 runs to 14 residues. V lost 1 base, J lost 2 bases, and 8 bases lay in between. Germline V gene sequence: CDR1 MRHNA, CDR2 SNTAGT. In DNA, the CDR3 is TGTGCCAGCAGTGACTACTCCTTAAACACTGAAGCTTTCTTT. Translating it yields CASSDYSLNTEAFF.

In its sample, this clone was seen a few times. V and J are TRBV5-1 and TRBJ1-2; maybe TRBD1 (6 bases). CDR3 length: 15 amino acids. With 0 bases removed from V and 6 bases from J, the gap between germline ends came to 15 bases. CDR1 and CDR2 (germline): SGHRS, YFSETQ. CDR3: CASSLEWGAIDGYTF. In nucleotides, the CDR3 is TGCGCCAGCAGCTTGGAGTGGGGGGCGATCGATGGCTACACCTTC.

This clone is a singleton in its sample. The gene calls are TRBV12-1 and TRBJ2-7; the D call of TRBD2 is as the table states it, not checked on the DNA. TRBV12-1 is shown as a pseudogene. This CDR3 spans 14 amino acids. The CDR3 nucleotides read TGTGCCAGCAGCTTTGCCCGGCGAGGGTCCGAGCAGTACTTC. Residues: CASSFARRGSEQYF.

The V gene is TRBV7-3, the J gene TRBJ1-1, with D possibly being TRBD1 (6 bases). The CDR3 loop spans 15 amino acids. Germline CDR1 and CDR2: SGHTA and FQGTGA. Between the trimmed V and J ends, which lost 5 bases and 3 bases, there was a span of 16 bases. CDR3: CASSPNGGQDTEAFF. The CDR3 nucleotides read TGTGCCAGCAGCCCGAATGGGGGGCAAGACACTGAAGCTTTCTTT.

The chain links TRBV6-4 to TRBJ2-1; 10 positions match TRBD1. Germline-derived CDR1 and CDR2 are MRHNA and SNTAGT. V lost 4 bases and J lost 9; bases outside the gene matches: 6. The CDR3 totals 14 residues. CDR3 region: CASSVETGGGEQFF. The CDR3 DNA is TGTGCCAGCAGTGTTGAGACAGGGGGCGGTGAGCAGTTCTTC.

V gene TRBV7-9 combines with J gene TRBJ2-7, with a tentative D call TRBD2 (7 bases). The germline V gene encodes CDR1 SEHNR and CDR2 FQNEAQ (reference sequence). The V gene lost 5 bases and the J gene lost 1 base, with 18 bases spanning the gap. This CDR3 is 16 amino acids long. The CDR3 protein is CASSPPPGGPSYEQYF. The CDR3 region has the DNA TGTGCCAGCAGCCCACCTCCGGGGGGCCCTTCCTACGAGCAGTACTTC.

This clone was recorded a few times. The V gene is TRBV7-9, the J gene TRBJ2-1, with 11 bases that match TRBD2. Germline-derived CDR1 and CDR2 are SEHNR and FQNEAQ (reference sequence). The CDR3 is 15 amino acids. Trimming at V came to 10 bases and at J to 3 bases, leaving 8 bases not matched to a gene. CDR3 sequence reads: CATRELAGVYNEQFF. The DNA for the CDR3 is TGTGCCACCAGGGAACTAGCGGGGGTCTACAATGAGCAGTTCTTC. Based on the CDR3 plus reference TRBV7-9 and TRBJ2-1, the full variable domain is DTGVSQNPRHKITKRGQNVTFRCDPISEHNRLYWYRQTLGQGPEFLTYFQNEAQLEKSRLLSDRFSAERPKGSFSTLEIQRTEQGDSAMYLCATRELAGVYNEQFFGPGTRLTVL.

V is TRBV12-3 or TRBV12-4 and J is TRBJ1-2; D remains unclear. V dropped 5 bases and J dropped 4 bases, with 11 bases sitting between them. This CDR3 comprises 13 residues. Here the CDR3 DNA reads TGTGCCAGCAGTCGAACGCAGGCCTATGGCTACACCTTC. This translates into CASSRTQAYGYTF.

The gene calls are TRBV28 and TRBJ2-1, with 7 bases lining up with TRBD2. This CDR3 contains 16 residues. After removal of 5 bases from V and 4 bases from J, the junction contained 11 bases not matched to a gene. Per the germline V gene, CDR1 is MDHEN and CDR2 is SYDVKM. CDR3 region: CASSPGEGRDYNEQFF. Here the CDR3 DNA reads TGTGCCAGCAGTCCCGGGGAGGGGAGGGATTACAATGAGCAGTTCTTC. The full variable domain, rest sourced from reference TRBV28 and TRBJ2-1, is DVKVTQSSRYLVKRTGEKVFLECVQDMDHENMFWYRQDPGLGLRLIYFSYDVKMKEKGDIPEGYSVSREKKERFSLILESASTNQTSMYLCASSPGEGRDYNEQFFGPGTRLTVL.

The chain links TRBV9 to TRBJ1-5; 10 positions match TRBD1. V lost 4 bases and J lost 0; bases outside the gene matches: 4. Germline V lookup: CDR1 SGDLS, CDR2 YYNGEE. CDR3 size: 16 residues. Written as DNA, the CDR3 is TGTGCCAGCAGCCCGGGGACAGGGGATAGCAATCAGCCCCAGCATTTT. Translation gives CASSPGTGDSNQPQHF.

The CDR3 loop reads CASSLFAGGAKRYNSPLHF. CDR3 in DNA: TGTGCCAGCAGTTTATTTGCGGGAGGGGCCAAAAGGTATAATTCACCCCTCCACTTT. The chain uses TRBV27 and TRBJ1-6; possibly TRBD1 for D (5 bases). Trimming removed 1 base from V and 4 bases from J, with 20 bases in between. Germline V gene sequence: CDR1 MNHEY, CDR2 SMNVEV (reference sequence). The CDR3 runs 19 residues.

V and J are TRBV7-3 and TRBJ2-7; D gene uncertain. CDR3 length: 13 residues. V was clipped by 5 bases and J by 3 bases, with 11 bases between them. Germline values: CDR1 SGHTA, CDR2 FQGTGA. For the CDR3, the DNA is TGTGCCAGCAGCAAAACGGACGGCTACGAGCAGTACTTC. Its protein product is CASSKTDGYEQYF.

V and J are TRBV19 and TRBJ1-6, with 8 positions matching TRBD1. Trimming removed 6 bases from V and 7 bases from J; junction bases left unmatched: 2. The length of the CDR3 is 13 residues. Germline-derived CDR1 and CDR2 are LNHDA and SQIVND (reference sequence). Written as DNA, the CDR3 is TGTGCCAGTAGGACAGGGGCCAATTCACCCCTCCACTTT. It translates to CASRTGANSPLHF.

This sequence joins TRBV11-1 and TRBJ2-3; 10 bases align to TRBD1. J was trimmed by 1 base and V by 5 bases; bases with no gene match: 6. Germline CDR1 SGHAT, CDR2 FQDESV (reference sequence). The CDR3 has 16 amino acids. CDR3 loop: CASSPRQGARTDTQYF. The CDR3 DNA reads TGTGCCAGCAGCCCACGACAGGGGGCTCGCACAGATACGCAGTATTTT.

In nucleotides, the CDR3 is TGTGCCAGCAGCCAAGTGATAGTAGGTGCAGATACGCAGTATTTT. It specifies CASSQVIVGADTQYF. The J gene is TRBJ2-3, the V gene TRBV3-1 (or the pseudogene TRBV3-2); D gene uncertain. The CDR3 consists of 15 residues. Looked up from germline, CDR1 is LGHDT and CDR2 is YNNKEL (reference sequence). The V end was cut by 1 base, the J end by 4 bases, with 12 bases between.

The chain links TRBV5-6 to TRBJ2-7, with 10 bases that match TRBD1. V gave up 6 bases and J gave up 3 bases; unmatched junction bases: 6. Germline assignment: CDR1 SGHDT and CDR2 YYEEEE. The CDR3 contains 14 residues. CDR3 sequence (DNA): TGTGCCAGCAACAGACAGGGGGCGGACTACGAGCAGTACTTC. It specifies CASNRQGADYEQYF. The variable domain in full, completed from reference TRBV5-6 and TRBJ2-7, reads DAGVTQSPTHLIKTRGQQVTLRCSPKSGHDTVSWYQQALGQGPQFIFQYYEEEERQRGNFPDRFSGHQFPNYSSELNVNALLLGDSALYLCASNRQGADYEQYFGPGTRLTVT.

The chain employs TRBV6-4 and TRBJ2-7; 12 nucleotides match TRBD1. The junction had 8 bases not matched to a gene; V was cut back by 3 bases and J by 5 bases. Germline-derived CDR1 and CDR2 are MRHNA and SNTAGT. The CDR3 consists of 16 residues. CDR3 in DNA: TGTGCCAGCAGTGATCCCCGGGACAGGGGGCGAGACGAGCAGTACTTC. This encodes CASSDPRDRGRDEQYF.

The chain links TRBV11-2 to TRBJ2-1; 11 bases agree with TRBD2. The CDR3 is made up of 16 amino acids. The ends lost 4 bases at V and 7 bases at J; junction bases unmatched: 9. Germline V gene lookup returns CDR1 SGHAT and CDR2 FQNNGV. The CDR3 DNA sequence: TGTGCCAGCAGCTCCCGACTAGCGGGGTCTGGGAATGAGCAGTTCTTC. Translation gives CASSSRLAGSGNEQFF.